The 10 T cell receptor beta chains in this list originate from one sample, sequenced in a study of CD8 T cells in Susac syndrome. Reverse transcription of about 0.45 to 1 ug RNA was carried out with random hexamers. TCRdb passed the immunoSEQ multiplex PCR reads through MiXCR, listing each CDR3 protein once. The sample has 40,000 to 55,000 distinct CDR3 sequences, 85% to 95% seen once. Sequencing input: CD8+ T cells from PBMCs. Receptors were obtained from a human donor with multiple sclerosis.

The chain joins TRBV20-1 to TRBJ1-1, with D unclear. The germline CDR1 and CDR2 sequences are DFQATT and SNEGSKA (reference sequence). The length of the CDR3 is 12 residues. Deletions cut 2 bases from V and 3 bases from J, with 7 bases between. CDR3 nucleotide sequence: TGCAGTGCTAGAACGGGAGACACTGAAGCTTTCTTT. Translated: CSARTGDTEAFF.

In DNA form, the CDR3 reads TGTGCTAGTGTTCACAGGGGGCCTGGCTACACCTTC. Its protein product is CASVHRGPGYTF. The chain combines TRBV12-5 with TRBJ1-2; 9 positions agree with TRBD1. From germline, CDR1 is LGHNT and CDR2 FRNRAP. Unmatched junction bases numbered 4, after V lost 7 bases and J lost 7 bases. The CDR3 extends over 12 amino acids.

V gene TRBV5-4 combines with J gene TRBJ2-2; maybe TRBD1 (5 bases). The CDR3 is made up of 14 amino acids. The germline V and J ends were trimmed by 2 bases and 3 bases, with 8 bases remaining between them. Per the germline V gene, CDR1 is SGHNT and CDR2 is YYREEE (reference sequence). In DNA, the CDR3 is TGTGCCAGCAGCTTACAGGATTACACCGGGGAGCTGTTTTTT. As protein: CASSLQDYTGELFF.

V gene TRBV27 combines with J gene TRBJ1-1; weak D call: TRBD1 (5 bases). Germline CDR1 reads MNHEY; CDR2 reads SMNVEV (reference sequence). V gave up 5 bases and J gave up 1 base, with 17 bases separating them. This CDR3 contains 16 residues. The CDR3 DNA is TGTGCCAGCAGTCTGTTCCCGGGGCGTACGAACACTGAAGCTTTCTTT. It codes for CASSLFPGRTNTEAFF.

This chain uses TRBV2 with TRBJ2-7, with a tentative D call TRBD1 (5 bases). This CDR3 spans 15 amino acids. Germline values: CDR1 SNHLY, CDR2 FYNNEI. V was pared by 4 bases and J by 0 bases, with 13 bases between. The CDR3 sequence: CASSVAGPSSYEQYF. Here the CDR3 DNA reads TGTGCCAGCAGTGTTGCAGGGCCGAGCTCCTACGAGCAGTACTTC.

The gene calls are TRBV5-1 and TRBJ2-3; D possibly corresponds to TRBD2 (7 bases). Trimming cost V 0 bases and J 4 bases, with 12 bases left between them. Germline assignment: CDR1 SGHRS and CDR2 YFSETQ. The CDR3 runs to 15 residues. The CDR3 coding sequence is TGCGCCAGCAGCTTGGACGGGGGGCGGGCAGATACGCAGTATTTT. Protein sequence: CASSLDGGRADTQYF.

The gene calls are TRBV4-2 and TRBJ2-1; TRBD2 might be the D (5 bases). V was pared by 0 bases and J by 0 bases, with 6 bases between. Germline V CDR1 and CDR2: LGHNA, YNFKEQ. The CDR3 covers 15 residues. CDR3: CASSQDRDSYNEQFF. CDR3 DNA sequence: TGTGCCAGCAGCCAAGATCGGGACTCCTACAATGAGCAGTTCTTC.

The count of this clonotype is one. The rearrangement uses TRBV27 and TRBJ2-7, with TRBD2 as a possible D gene (7 bases). Trimming took off 3 bases at V and 6 bases at J, with 12 bases between the two ends. The germline V gene encodes CDR1 MNHEY and CDR2 SMNVEV (reference sequence). The CDR3 is 13 residues long. CDR3 in amino acids: CASSFGGPFEQYF. The CDR3 nucleotides read TGTGCCAGCAGTTTCGGGGGGCCTTTCGAGCAGTACTTC.

The chain links TRBV5-6 to TRBJ2-1; no definite D call. Germline V CDR1 and CDR2: SGHDT, YYEEEE. Trimming removed 5 bases at V and 5 bases at J, with 8 bases between. The length of the CDR3 is 12 residues. CDR3 sequence reads: CASSPRDNEQFF. DNA of the CDR3: TGTGCCAGCAGTCCCCGGGACAATGAGCAGTTCTTC.

This chain uses TRBV7-6 with TRBJ2-7, with D possibly TRBD1 on 5 matching bases. Germline CDR1 reads SGHVS; CDR2 reads FNYEAQ. This CDR3 is built from 15 residues. V lost 5 bases and J lost 1, with 15 bases in between. The CDR3 reads CASSRTREPSYEQYF. The DNA for the CDR3 is TGTGCCAGCAGCCGTACCAGGGAACCATCCTACGAGCAGTACTTC.